The next 16 T cell receptor beta chains were all read from a single sample in a study of T cell repertoires in cytomegalovirus infection (dated by TCRdb to about 2019). Sequencing relied on an Illumina HiSeq 1500. TCRdb applied fastp at Q25 and MiXCR to the public reads, then kept only in-frame beta chains. Under each unique CDR3 protein, matching rows form one entry showing the most common genes and DNA. In this sample the table shows approximately 490,000 distinct CDR3 sequences, roughly 12% of which occur a single time. The ten largest clones add up to roughly 10% of the sample. Sequencing was performed on PBMCs. Source of these receptors: a human donor in good health (CMV status not recorded). Some clones in this sample may be carry-over from other donors' samples.

This clonotype was counted ten times or more. The J gene is TRBJ1-5, the V gene TRBV7-2, with D possibly TRBD1 on 5 matching bases. V dropped 5 bases and J dropped 6 bases, with 17 bases sitting between them. The CDR3 sequence is 15 residues long. Germline V gene data show CDR1 as SGHTA and CDR2 as FQGNSA. The CDR3 spells CASSPLSGGGQPQHF. DNA for the CDR3: TGTGCCAGCAGCCCCCTTTCGGGCGGGGGTCAGCCCCAGCATTTT.

This chain joins TRBV7-9 and TRBJ1-1; D call uncertain. The CDR3 is made up of 14 amino acids. Trimming stripped 5 bases from V and 1 base from J, with 11 bases between. From germline, CDR1 is SEHNR and CDR2 FQNEAQ (reference sequence). CDR3 protein: CASSLSGENTEAFF. CDR3 DNA: TGTGCCAGCAGCCTGTCCGGGGAGAACACTGAAGCTTTCTTT.

The V call is TRBV20-1, the J call TRBJ2-1; D is possibly TRBD1 or TRBD2 (6 bases each). Germline CDR1 is DFQATT and CDR2 is SNEGSKA (reference sequence). The CDR3 is 17 residues long. Trimming left V 3 bases short and J 0 bases short, with 18 bases between. The CDR3 region has the DNA TGCAGTGCTAGGTCCGCTGAAGGGGGGCGCTCCTACAATGAGCAGTTCTTC. Its protein is CSARSAEGGRSYNEQFF.

This clonotype was detected many times. The chain couples TRBV4-1 to TRBJ2-2; tentative D call: TRBD2 (5 bases). The CDR3 spans 15 residues. V gave up 1 base and J gave up 4 bases, with 10 bases separating them. The germline gives CDR1 MGHRA, CDR2 YSYEKL. The CDR3 sequence is CASSQGTSITGELFF. The DNA of the CDR3 is TGCGCCAGCAGCCAAGGAACTAGTATCACCGGGGAGCTGTTTTTT.

The gene calls are TRBV13 and TRBJ2-1; 9 positions agree with TRBD2. J was trimmed by 10 bases and V by 2 bases; bases with no gene match: 9. The length of the CDR3 is 15 residues. Per the germline V gene, CDR1 is PRHDT and CDR2 is FYEKMQ (reference sequence). The CDR3 loop is CASSLFGTSTPEQFF. The CDR3 nucleotides are TGTGCCAGCAGCTTATTCGGGACTAGCACCCCAGAGCAGTTCTTC.

In this sample, this clonotype turned up many times. V gene TRBV12-3 or TRBV12-4 combines with J gene TRBJ1-1; the match to TRBD1 covers 8 bases. The CDR3 extends over 14 amino acids. V was clipped by 1 base and J by 5 bases; unmatched bases: 3. CDR3 nucleotides: TGTGCCAGCAGTTTAGGCAGGGGGCCGACTGAAGCTTTCTTT. Amino acid sequence: CASSLGRGPTEAFF.

This clonotype was seen at least ten times. The rearrangement links TRBV28 to TRBJ2-1; TRBD2 aligns across 13 bases. V was pared by 2 bases and J by 9 bases, with 4 bases of the junction left unmatched. The CDR3 is made up of 15 amino acids. Germline CDR1 reads MDHEN; CDR2 reads SYDVKM. The DNA for the CDR3 is TGTGCCAGCAGTTTAGGGACTAGCGGGATAGGTGAGCAGTTCTTC. Protein product: CASSLGTSGIGEQFF.

The rearrangement links TRBV18 to TRBJ1-3; TRBD1 aligns across 7 bases. This CDR3 has 16 residues. Germline V CDR1 and CDR2: KGHSH, LQKENI. V lost 5 bases and J lost 2; bases outside the gene matches: 9. The CDR3 region has the DNA TGTGCCAGCTCAGCGGTTACAGGGGCTACTGGAAACACCATATATTTT. Protein: CASSAVTGATGNTIYF.

This clonotype was detected ten times or more. The chain uses TRBV7-9 and TRBJ2-3, with TRBD1 matching 7 bases. CDR3 length: 16 amino acids. From germline, CDR1 is SEHNR and CDR2 FQNEAQ (reference sequence). The trim removed 5 bases at V and 6 bases at J, leaving 14 bases unmatched. The CDR3 coding sequence is TGTGCCAGCAGCGCCCGTATGGGACAGCCCCTCGATACGCAGTATTTT. Protein: CASSARMGQPLDTQYF. Based on the CDR3 plus reference TRBV7-9 and TRBJ2-3, the full variable domain is DTGVSQNPRHKITKRGQNVTFRCDPISEHNRLYWYRQTLGQGPEFLTYFQNEAQLEKSRLLSDRFSAERPKGSFSTLEIQRTEQGDSAMYLCASSARMGQPLDTQYFGPGTRLTVL.

In its sample, this clonotype was seen a few times. The chain is built from TRBV4-1 and TRBJ2-7; D is possibly TRBD1 or TRBD2 (5 bases each). This CDR3 comprises 13 residues. Germline V gene sequence: CDR1 MGHRA, CDR2 YSYEKL. Trimming removed 0 bases from V and 5 bases from J, with 8 bases in between. The CDR3 region is CASSQDQGDEQYF. The CDR3 nucleotides are TGCGCCAGCAGCCAAGATCAGGGAGACGAGCAGTACTTC.

This clonotype was seen only a few times. This chain connects TRBV3-1 to TRBJ2-7; 7 bases line up with TRBD2. This CDR3 contains 15 residues. Germline V gene sequence: CDR1 LGHDT, CDR2 YNNKEL (reference sequence). V gave up 0 bases and J gave up 0 bases; unmatched junction bases: 2. The CDR3 sequence: CASSQDRLASYEQYF. DNA of the CDR3: TGTGCCAGCAGCCAAGATAGACTAGCCTCCTACGAGCAGTACTTC.

This chain joins TRBV4-1 and TRBJ1-2; D perhaps matches TRBD1 (6 bases). Germline V gene sequence: CDR1 MGHRA, CDR2 YSYEKL. V lost 2 bases to trimming and J lost 5 bases, with 12 bases between them. This CDR3 is built from 14 residues. CDR3 DNA sequence: TGCGCCAGCAGCCAACCTGAGGGGGGGTATGGCTACACCTTC. Translating gives CASSQPEGGYGYTF.

This clonotype was counted many times. The chain links TRBV18 to TRBJ1-5; no definite D call. This CDR3 contains 16 residues. V shed 2 bases and J shed 3 bases, with 14 bases lying between them. CDR1 and CDR2 (germline): KGHSH, LQKENI. CDR3 nucleotide sequence: TGTGCCAGCTCACCAACGGGCCATTTCTACAATCAGCCCCAGCATTTT. Its translation is CASSPTGHFYNQPQHF.

This clonotype was recorded many times. The genes are TRBV6-5 and TRBJ1-3; D is undetermined. The V end lost 6 bases, the J end lost 0 bases, and 9 bases lay between the germline ends. The CDR3 is 14 residues long. Germline V gene lookup returns CDR1 MNHEY and CDR2 SVGAGI. The CDR3 spells CASRLTSSGNTIYF. CDR3 nucleotides: TGTGCCAGCAGGCTCACGAGCTCTGGAAACACCATATATTTT.

This clonotype came up many times. An end of the junction differs from the germline gene, which may be a read error. The CDR3 bases are TGTGCCAGCAGCTTCCTCGGAACCCTACACTTC. Protein product: CASSFLGTLHF. This chain connects TRBV7-2 to TRBJ2-7, with D uncertain. CDR3 length: 11 residues. CDR1 and CDR2 (germline): SGHTA, FQGNSA. The full variable domain, in which reference TRBV7-2 and TRBJ2-7 provide the parts outside the CDR3, is GAGVSQSPSNKVTEKGKDVELRCDPISGHTALYWYRQSLGQGLEFLIYFQGNSAPDKSGLPSDRFSAERTGGSVSTLTIQRTQQEDSAVYLCASSFLGTLHFGPGTRLTVT.

The V gene is TRBV5-4, the J gene TRBJ2-1; D is unresolved. Between the trimmed V and J ends, which lost 2 bases and 0 bases, there was a span of 12 bases. Germline CDR1 SGHNT, CDR2 YYREEE (reference sequence). CDR3 size: 16 residues. CDR3 sequence (DNA): TGTGCCAGCAGCTTAGGCGCTAGGAGCTCCTACAATGAGCAGTTCTTC. This translates into CASSLGARSSYNEQFF.